This T cell receptor beta chain was recorded in a study of cytomegalovirus exposure and HLA in healthy donors. Study outcomes and limitations: The authors listed approximately 150 TCR beta chains as cytomegalovirus-associated. In vitro work confirmed that three CMV-associated chains recognize CMV antigens.

With 9 bases removed from V and 6 bases from J, the gap between germline ends came to 14 bases. Germline CDR1 reads PRHDT; CDR2 reads FYEKMQ (reference sequence). There are 12 residues in the CDR3. Researchers ran the PCR with 60 Vbeta and 13 Jbeta primers. Clones were read by immunoSEQ multiplex PCR, and TCRdb kept only the in-frame ones, dropping some. The table lists about 70,000 clones, 60% to 65% of them singletons. Healthy bone marrow donors formed the donor group. Donors counted as nominally healthy when sampled, yet unrecorded immune exposures were likely. About this clone itself: What it binds is not known.

The chain has TRBV13 and TRBJ1-2; possibly TRBD1 for D (5 bases). Sequencing was performed on PBMCs. The sequence was obtained from a man younger than 40 in good health and CMV-seronegative. The CDR3 DNA reads TGTGCCAGTAGAGGGAGGGGAGATGGCTACACCTTC. Translation gives CASRGRGDGYTF. Using reference TRBV13 and TRBJ1-2 for the parts outside the CDR3, the full variable domain is AAGVIQSPRHLIKEKRETATLKCYPIPRHDTVYWYQQGPGQDPQFLISFYEKMQSDKGSIPDRFSAQQFSDYHSELNMSSLELGDSALYFCASRGRGDGYTFGSGTRLTVV.